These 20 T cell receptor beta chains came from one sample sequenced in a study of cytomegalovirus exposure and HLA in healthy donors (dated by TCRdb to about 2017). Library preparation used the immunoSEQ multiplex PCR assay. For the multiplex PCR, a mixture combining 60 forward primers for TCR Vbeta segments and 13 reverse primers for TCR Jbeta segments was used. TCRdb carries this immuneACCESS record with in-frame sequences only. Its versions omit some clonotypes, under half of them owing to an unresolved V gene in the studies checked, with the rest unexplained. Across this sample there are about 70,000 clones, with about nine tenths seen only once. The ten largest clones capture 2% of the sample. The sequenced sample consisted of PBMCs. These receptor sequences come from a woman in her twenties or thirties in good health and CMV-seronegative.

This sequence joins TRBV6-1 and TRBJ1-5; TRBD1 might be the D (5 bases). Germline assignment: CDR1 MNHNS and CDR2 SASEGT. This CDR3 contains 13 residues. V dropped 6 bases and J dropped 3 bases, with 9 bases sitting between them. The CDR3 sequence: CASRGQDNQPQHF. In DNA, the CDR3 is TGTGCCAGCAGGGGGCAGGACAATCAGCCCCAGCATTTT.

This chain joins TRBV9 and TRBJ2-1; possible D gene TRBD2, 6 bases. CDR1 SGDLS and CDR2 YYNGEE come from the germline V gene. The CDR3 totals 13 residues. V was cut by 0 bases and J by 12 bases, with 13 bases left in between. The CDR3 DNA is TGTGCCAGCAGCGTAGAGGACGGGAGCGGGCAGTTCTTC. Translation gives CASSVEDGSGQFF.

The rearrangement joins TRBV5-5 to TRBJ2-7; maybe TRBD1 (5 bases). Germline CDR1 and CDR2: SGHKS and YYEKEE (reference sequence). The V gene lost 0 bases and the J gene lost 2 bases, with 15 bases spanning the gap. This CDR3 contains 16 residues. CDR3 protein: CASSLGGPPWPYEQYF. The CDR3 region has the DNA TGTGCCAGCAGCTTGGGGGGCCCACCATGGCCCTACGAGCAGTACTTC.

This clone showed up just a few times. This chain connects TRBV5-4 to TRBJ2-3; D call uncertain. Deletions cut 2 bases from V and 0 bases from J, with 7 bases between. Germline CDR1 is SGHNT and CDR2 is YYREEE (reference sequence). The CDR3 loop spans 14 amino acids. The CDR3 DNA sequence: TGTGCCAGCAGCTTTGCGAGGAGCACAGATACGCAGTATTTT. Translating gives CASSFARSTDTQYF.

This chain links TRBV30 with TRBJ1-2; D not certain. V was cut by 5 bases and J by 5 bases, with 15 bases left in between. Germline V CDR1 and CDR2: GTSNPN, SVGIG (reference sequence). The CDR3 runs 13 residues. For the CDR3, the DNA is TGTGCCTGGTCCCCAGGACTTCTTTATGGCTACACCTTC. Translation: CAWSPGLLYGYTF. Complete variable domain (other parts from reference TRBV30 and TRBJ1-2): SQTIHQWPATLVQPVGSPLSLECTVEGTSNPNLYWYRQAAGRGLQLLFYSVGIGQISSEVPQNLSASRPQDRQFILSSKKLLLSDSGFYLCAWSPGLLYGYTFGSGTRLTVV.

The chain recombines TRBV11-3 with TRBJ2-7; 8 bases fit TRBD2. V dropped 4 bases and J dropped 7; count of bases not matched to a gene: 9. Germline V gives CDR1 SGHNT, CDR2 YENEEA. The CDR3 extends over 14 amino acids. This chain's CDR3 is CASSSGTRTGEQYF. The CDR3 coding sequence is TGTGCCAGCAGCTCCGGGACTAGGACGGGGGAGCAGTACTTC.

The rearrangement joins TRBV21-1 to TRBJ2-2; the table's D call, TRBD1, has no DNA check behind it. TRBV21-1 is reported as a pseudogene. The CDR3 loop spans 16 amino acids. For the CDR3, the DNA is TGTGCCAGCAGCAACCCAGGGGACCCGAACACCGGGGAGCTGTTTTTT. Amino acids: CASSNPGDPNTGELFF.

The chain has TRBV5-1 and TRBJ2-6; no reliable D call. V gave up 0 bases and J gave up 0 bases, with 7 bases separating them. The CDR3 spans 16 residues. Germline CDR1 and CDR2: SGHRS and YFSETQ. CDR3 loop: CASSLGALSGANVLTF. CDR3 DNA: TGCGCCAGCAGCTTGGGGGCCCTCTCTGGGGCCAACGTCCTGACTTTC.

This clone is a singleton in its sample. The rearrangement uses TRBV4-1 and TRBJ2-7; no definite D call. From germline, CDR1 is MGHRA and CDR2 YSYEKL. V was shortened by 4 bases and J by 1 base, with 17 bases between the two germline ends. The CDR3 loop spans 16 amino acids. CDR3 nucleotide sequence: TGCGCCAGCAGCCCCTTGCTCTCGCAGGCGTCCTACGAGCAGTACTTC. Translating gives CASSPLLSQASYEQYF.

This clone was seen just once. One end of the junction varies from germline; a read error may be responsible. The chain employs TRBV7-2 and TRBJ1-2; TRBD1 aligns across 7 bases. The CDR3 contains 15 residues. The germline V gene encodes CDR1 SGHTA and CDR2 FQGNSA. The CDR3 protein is CASSPFSTGSTGYPF. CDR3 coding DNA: TGTGCCAGCAGCCCTTTCTCGACAGGGTCGACTGGCTACCCCTTC.

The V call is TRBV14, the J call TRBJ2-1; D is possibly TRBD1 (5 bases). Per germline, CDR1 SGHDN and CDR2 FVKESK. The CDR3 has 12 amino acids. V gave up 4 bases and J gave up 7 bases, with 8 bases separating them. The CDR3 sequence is CASSPYRNEQFF. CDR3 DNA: TGTGCCAGCAGCCCCTACAGGAATGAGCAGTTCTTC. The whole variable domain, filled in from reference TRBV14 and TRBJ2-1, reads EAGVTQFPSHSVIEKGQTVTLRCDPISGHDNLYWYRRVMGKEIKFLLHFVKESKQDESGMPNNRFLAERTGGTYSTLKVQPAELEDSGVYFCASSPYRNEQFFGPGTRLTVL.

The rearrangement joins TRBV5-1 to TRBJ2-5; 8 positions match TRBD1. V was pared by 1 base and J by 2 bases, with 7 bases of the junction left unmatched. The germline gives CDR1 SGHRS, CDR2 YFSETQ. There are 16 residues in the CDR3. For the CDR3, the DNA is TGCGCCAGCAGCTTGATCCGGACAGGGACTCAAGAGACCCAGTACTTC. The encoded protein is CASSLIRTGTQETQYF.

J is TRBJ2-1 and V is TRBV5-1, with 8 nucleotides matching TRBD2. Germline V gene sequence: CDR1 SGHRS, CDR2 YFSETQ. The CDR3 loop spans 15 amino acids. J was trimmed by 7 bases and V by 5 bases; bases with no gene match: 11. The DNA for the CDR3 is TGCGCCAGCAGGACCGGGACTAGAGGAGAAAATGAGCAGTTCTTC. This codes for CASRTGTRGENEQFF.

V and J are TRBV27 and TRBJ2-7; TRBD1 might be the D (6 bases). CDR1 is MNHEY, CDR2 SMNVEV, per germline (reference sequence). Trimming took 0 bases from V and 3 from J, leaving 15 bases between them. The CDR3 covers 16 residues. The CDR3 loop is CASSLSIGTSVYEQYF. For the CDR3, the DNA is TGTGCCAGCAGTTTATCGATAGGGACAAGCGTCTACGAGCAGTACTTC.

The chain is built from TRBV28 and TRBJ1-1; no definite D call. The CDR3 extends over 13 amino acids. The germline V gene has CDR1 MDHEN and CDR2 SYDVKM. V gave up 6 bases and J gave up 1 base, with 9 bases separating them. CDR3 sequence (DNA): TGTGCCAGCAGGCTTACAGCGAACACTGAAGCTTTCTTT. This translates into CASRLTANTEAFF.

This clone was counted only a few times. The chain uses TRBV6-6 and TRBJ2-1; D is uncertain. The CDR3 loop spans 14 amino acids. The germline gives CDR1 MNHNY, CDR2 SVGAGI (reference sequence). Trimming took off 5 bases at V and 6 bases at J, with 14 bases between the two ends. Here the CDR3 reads CASSTYGLGNEQFF. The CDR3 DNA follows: TGTGCCAGCAGTACCTATGGGCTCGGCAATGAGCAGTTCTTC.

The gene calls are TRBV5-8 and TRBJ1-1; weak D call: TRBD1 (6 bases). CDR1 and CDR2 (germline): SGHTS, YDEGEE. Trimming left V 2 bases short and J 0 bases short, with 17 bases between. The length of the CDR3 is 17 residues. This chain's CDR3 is CASSLGADRTMNTEAFF. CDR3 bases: TGTGCCAGCAGCTTAGGTGCAGACAGGACCATGAACACTGAAGCTTTCTTT. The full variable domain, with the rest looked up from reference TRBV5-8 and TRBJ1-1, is EAGVTQSPTHLIKTRGQQATLRCSPISGHTSVYWYQQALGLGLQFLLWYDEGEERNRGNFPPRFSGRQFPNYSSELNVNALELEDSALYLCASSLGADRTMNTEAFFGQGTRLTVV.

The CDR3, as DNA: TGTGCCAGCAGTCCCACAGGGATAAACTATGGCTACACCTTC. This gives the protein CASSPTGINYGYTF. The V call is TRBV28, the J call TRBJ1-2, with D possibly being TRBD1 (6 bases). The CDR3 runs 14 residues. The germline V and J ends were trimmed by 5 bases and 2 bases, with 12 bases remaining between them. Looked up from germline, CDR1 is MDHEN and CDR2 is SYDVKM.

This CDR3 reads CASSRDSFETQYF. As DNA, the CDR3 is TGTGCCAGCAGTAGGGACAGTTTCGAGACCCAGTACTTC. The chain employs TRBV6-5 and TRBJ2-5; 7 bases match TRBD1. The CDR3 runs 13 residues. Germline lookup yields CDR1 MNHEY and CDR2 SVGAGI. V shed 5 bases, J shed 5 bases, and the junction held 5 bases outside the gene matches.

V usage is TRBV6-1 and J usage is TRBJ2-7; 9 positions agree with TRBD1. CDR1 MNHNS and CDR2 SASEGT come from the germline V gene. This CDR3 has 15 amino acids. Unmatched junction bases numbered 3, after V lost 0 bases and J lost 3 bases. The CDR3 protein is CASSEAETGGYEQYF. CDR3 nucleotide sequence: TGTGCCAGCAGTGAAGCTGAGACAGGGGGCTACGAGCAGTACTTC.